A selection of T cell receptor beta chains follows, all from one sample in a study of lymphopenia after photon versus proton radiotherapy. Clones were read by immunoSEQ multiplex PCR, and TCRdb kept only the in-frame ones, dropping some. This sample carries approximately 91,000 clones, 80% to 90% of them seen once, and the ten largest clones take over 1.2%. The starting material was peripheral blood, obtained from a patient treated with proton-based radiotherapy. The receptors originated from a man in his sixties with pancreatic cancer. Both conserved end residues are part of each CDR3. Each record gives: CDR3 protein, CDR3 DNA, clone size, V gene, J gene, D gene. A D gene is named only where the DNA matches it firmly. Clone size is not always given. Where it is, it says once, few, many or a class for expanded clones.

CDR3 protein: CASSQDRDGSYEQYF; CDR3 DNA: TGCGCCAGCAGCCAAGATAGAGACGGATCCTACGAGCAGTACTTC; clone size: -; V gene: TRBV4-1; J gene: TRBJ2-7; D gene: -
CDR3 protein: CASSIYRNSGNTIYF; CDR3 DNA: TGTGCCAGCAGCATCTACAGGAACTCTGGAAACACCATATATTTT; clone size: -; V gene: TRBV2; J gene: TRBJ1-3; D gene: -
CDR3 protein: CASSLKTENPLNEQFF; CDR3 DNA: TGTGCCAGCAGCCTAAAGACAGAAAACCCCCTCAATGAGCAGTTCTTC; clone size: -; V gene: TRBV5-4; J gene: TRBJ2-1; D gene: -
CDR3 protein: CASSLALGQGYGYTF; CDR3 DNA: TGTGCCAGCAGCTTGGCTTTAGGACAGGGGTATGGCTACACCTTC; clone size: few; V gene: TRBV5-4; J gene: TRBJ1-2; D gene: TRBD1
CDR3 protein: CASSAWGANTEAFF; CDR3 DNA: TGTGCCAGCAGCGCATGGGGGGCGAACACTGAAGCTTTCTTT; clone size: once; V gene: TRBV9; J gene: TRBJ1-1; D gene: -
CDR3 protein: CASSLLGTYEQYF; CDR3 DNA: TGTGCCAGCAGTTTACTGGGAACCTACGAGCAGTACTTC; clone size: many; V gene: TRBV27; J gene: TRBJ2-7; D gene: -
CDR3 protein: CSARTRVGQFF; CDR3 DNA: TGCAGTGCTAGGACTAGAGTTGGGCAGTTCTTC; clone size: -; V gene: TRBV20-1; J gene: TRBJ2-1; D gene: -
CDR3 protein: CASTYGQRYEQYF; CDR3 DNA: TGTGCCAGCACTTATGGACAGCGCTACGAGCAGTACTTC; clone size: -; V gene: TRBV6-5; J gene: TRBJ2-7; D gene: -
CDR3 protein: CASSLDRDRELFF; CDR3 DNA: TGTGCCAGCAGCTTAGACCGGGACAGAGAGCTGTTTTTT; clone size: -; V gene: TRBV11-2; J gene: TRBJ2-2; D gene: TRBD1
CDR3 protein: CASSVTQLGGELFF; CDR3 DNA: TGTGCCAGCAGCGTAACTCAACTGGGCGGGGAGCTGTTTTTT; clone size: -; V gene: TRBV9; J gene: TRBJ2-2; D gene: -
CDR3 protein: CASSLRLAVRYTQYF; CDR3 DNA: TGTGCCAGCAGCTTACGACTAGCGGTTCGGTATACGCAGTATTTT; clone size: -; V gene: TRBV11-2; J gene: TRBJ2-3; D gene: TRBD2
CDR3 protein: CASRSQGYTEAFF; CDR3 DNA: TGTGCCAGCAGGTCACAGGGATACACTGAAGCTTTCTTT; clone size: -; V gene: TRBV28; J gene: TRBJ1-1; D gene: -
CDR3 protein: CASSPGLAHYNEQFF; CDR3 DNA: TGTGCCAGCAGCCCGGGACTAGCTCACTACAATGAGCAGTTCTTC; clone size: -; V gene: TRBV7-2; J gene: TRBJ2-1; D gene: TRBD2
CDR3 protein: CASRRQPNTGELFF; CDR3 DNA: TGTGCCAGCAGGAGACAGCCGAACACCGGGGAGCTGTTTTTT; clone size: -; V gene: TRBV2; J gene: TRBJ2-2; D gene: -
CDR3 protein: CATSKTGTLSYEQYF; CDR3 DNA: TGTGCCACCAGCAAGACCGGGACTCTCTCCTACGAGCAGTACTTC; clone size: -; V gene: TRBV15; J gene: TRBJ2-7; D gene: -
CDR3 protein: CASSLQGRSSGANVLTF; CDR3 DNA: TGTGCCAGCAGCTTACAGGGTCGTTCCTCTGGGGCCAACGTCCTGACTTTC; clone size: -; V gene: TRBV7-3; J gene: TRBJ2-6; D gene: -
CDR3 protein: CASTSPPLNTEAFF; CDR3 DNA: TGTGCCAGCACCTCCCCACCACTGAACACTGAAGCTTTCTTT; clone size: -; V gene: TRBV2; J gene: TRBJ1-1; D gene: -
CDR3 protein: CASSAPGGGYTF; CDR3 DNA: TGTGCCAGCAGCGCCCCAGGGGGTGGCTACACCTTC; clone size: -; V gene: TRBV9; J gene: TRBJ1-2; D gene: TRBD1
CDR3 protein: CASRPQGADYGYTF; CDR3 DNA: TGTGCCAGTAGACCTCAGGGCGCGGACTATGGCTACACCTTC; clone size: -; V gene: TRBV19; J gene: TRBJ1-2; D gene: -
CDR3 protein: CASSPDREFYEQYF; CDR3 DNA: TGTGCCAGCTCACCGGACAGGGAATTCTACGAGCAGTACTTC; clone size: -; V gene: TRBV18; J gene: TRBJ2-7; D gene: TRBD1
CDR3 protein: CASSSGPGWENTGELFF; CDR3 DNA: TGCGCCAGCAGTAGCGGCCCTGGTTGGGAAAACACCGGGGAGCTGTTTTTT; clone size: -; V gene: TRBV5-1; J gene: TRBJ2-2; D gene: -
CDR3 protein: CAWSVGRGLEQYF; CDR3 DNA: TGTGCCTGGAGTGTGGGCAGGGGGCTCGAGCAGTACTTC; clone size: once; V gene: TRBV30; J gene: TRBJ2-7; D gene: TRBD1
CDR3 protein: CASSPKTGSRLVEQYF; CDR3 DNA: TGTGCCAGCAGCCCAAAGACCGGGTCCCGCCTGGTCGAGCAGTACTTC; clone size: -; V gene: TRBV13; J gene: TRBJ2-7; D gene: -
CDR3 protein: CASSEAAGGWEKLFF; CDR3 DNA: TGTGCCAGCAGTGAGGCGGCAGGGGGTTGGGAAAAACTGTTTTTT; clone size: -; V gene: TRBV6-1; J gene: TRBJ1-4; D gene: TRBD1
CDR3 protein: CSVVVVQETQYF; CDR3 DNA: TGCAGCGTTGTGGTAGTCCAAGAGACCCAGTACTTC; clone size: -; V gene: TRBV29-1; J gene: TRBJ2-5; D gene: -
CDR3 protein: CAWGTGGAFF; CDR3 DNA: TGTGCCTGGGGTACAGGAGGGGCTTTCTTT; clone size: few; V gene: TRBV30; J gene: TRBJ1-1; D gene: -
CDR3 protein: CASSSWTGPNYGYTF; CDR3 DNA: TGTGCCAGCAGCTCTTGGACAGGACCTAACTATGGCTACACCTTC; clone size: -; V gene: TRBV7-9; J gene: TRBJ1-2; D gene: TRBD1
CDR3 protein: CASSELGVRGYTF; CDR3 DNA: TGTGCCAGCAGCGAACTGGGGGTTCGGGGCTACACCTTC; clone size: -; V gene: TRBV6-1; J gene: TRBJ1-2; D gene: -
CDR3 protein: CASSPQTGKVVYGYTF; CDR3 DNA: TGTGCCAGCTCACCACAGACAGGGAAAGTCGTCTATGGCTACACCTTC; clone size: -; V gene: TRBV18; J gene: TRBJ1-2; D gene: TRBD1
CDR3 protein: CASSVPVDVLSYNEQFF; CDR3 DNA: TGTGCCAGCAGTGTCCCTGTCGACGTCCTCTCCTACAATGAGCAGTTCTTC; clone size: -; V gene: TRBV6-1; J gene: TRBJ2-1; D gene: -
CDR3 protein: CASSPGTGGLNTEAFF; CDR3 DNA: TGTGCCAGCAGCCCCGGGACAGGAGGATTGAACACTGAAGCTTTCTTT; clone size: -; V gene: TRBV11-3; J gene: TRBJ1-1; D gene: TRBD1
CDR3 protein: CASSPGSAVDTQYF; CDR3 DNA: TGTGCCAGCTCACCCGGAAGCGCTGTTGATACGCAGTATTTT; clone size: -; V gene: TRBV18; J gene: TRBJ2-3; D gene: -
CDR3 protein: CASSAPRGGREDEQFF; CDR3 DNA: TGTGCCAGCAGTGCCCCGAGGGGCGGGCGAGAGGATGAGCAGTTCTTC; clone size: -; V gene: TRBV28; J gene: TRBJ2-1; D gene: -
CDR3 protein: CASAIAGAKDTQYF; CDR3 DNA: TGCGCCAGCGCCATAGCGGGAGCTAAGGATACGCAGTATTTT; clone size: -; V gene: TRBV5-1; J gene: TRBJ2-3; D gene: TRBD2
CDR3 protein: CASRSDSVNEQFF; CDR3 DNA: TGTGCCAGCAGATCCGACAGTGTTAATGAGCAGTTCTTC; clone size: -; V gene: TRBV25-1; J gene: TRBJ2-1; D gene: -
CDR3 protein: CASSLRGGTVAKNIQYF; CDR3 DNA: TGTGCCAGCAGCTTACGAGGAGGAACAGTAGCCAAAAACATTCAGTACTTC; clone size: -; V gene: TRBV11-3; J gene: TRBJ2-4; D gene: -
CDR3 protein: CASSRLAGGDNEQFF; CDR3 DNA: TGCGCCAGCAGCAGACTAGCGGGAGGGGACAATGAGCAGTTCTTC; clone size: -; V gene: TRBV4-1; J gene: TRBJ2-1; D gene: TRBD2
CDR3 protein: CASSFGFTEAFF; CDR3 DNA: TGTGCCAGCAGTTTCGGGTTCACTGAAGCTTTCTTT; clone size: -; V gene: TRBV28; J gene: TRBJ1-1; D gene: -
CDR3 protein: CASSRSGSGDEQFF; CDR3 DNA: TGTGCCAGCAGCCGTAGCGGGAGCGGGGATGAGCAGTTCTTC; clone size: once; V gene: TRBV4-2; J gene: TRBJ2-1; D gene: TRBD2
CDR3 protein: CASSQGTAYEQYF; CDR3 DNA: TGTGCCAGCAGCCAGGGGACAGCCTACGAGCAGTACTTC; clone size: -; V gene: TRBV7-6; J gene: TRBJ2-7; D gene: TRBD1
CDR3 protein: CASSLELGWGSVGTYNEQFF; CDR3 DNA: TGTGCCAGCAGCTTAGAGTTGGGATGGGGCAGTGTGGGAACTTACAATGAGCAGTTCTTC; clone size: once; V gene: TRBV11-2; J gene: TRBJ2-1; D gene: -
CDR3 protein: CASSDSSGGVDTQYF; CDR3 DNA: TGTGCCAGCAGTGACAGTAGCGGGGGAGTGGATACGCAGTATTTT; clone size: -; V gene: TRBV6-4; J gene: TRBJ2-3; D gene: TRBD2
CDR3 protein: CASSQDLGVGGDTQYF; CDR3 DNA: TGTGCCAGCAGCCAAGATCTGGGGGTGGGAGGAGATACGCAGTATTTT; clone size: -; V gene: TRBV4-2; J gene: TRBJ2-3; D gene: -
CDR3 protein: CASSSGTGGYTGELFF; CDR3 DNA: TGTGCCAGCAGTTCGGGGACAGGGGGATACACCGGGGAGCTGTTTTTT; clone size: -; V gene: TRBV28; J gene: TRBJ2-2; D gene: TRBD1
CDR3 protein: CASSFRAGEDGYTF; CDR3 DNA: TGTGCCAGCAGTTTCCGGGCAGGGGAGGATGGCTACACCTTC; clone size: -; V gene: TRBV7-3; J gene: TRBJ1-2; D gene: -
CDR3 protein: CASRKSKDNTGELFF; CDR3 DNA: TGTGCCAGCAGGAAATCAAAGGACAACACCGGGGAGCTGTTTTTT; clone size: -; V gene: TRBV9; J gene: TRBJ2-2; D gene: -
CDR3 protein: CASSLSDTGELFF; CDR3 DNA: TGTGCCAGCAGCTTATCGGACACCGGGGAGCTGTTTTTT; clone size: -; V gene: TRBV11-2; J gene: TRBJ2-2; D gene: -
CDR3 protein: CASSPQGLGDEKLFF; CDR3 DNA: TGTGCCAGCAGCCCCCAAGGGTTGGGGGATGAAAAACTGTTTTTT; clone size: once; V gene: TRBV5-4; J gene: TRBJ1-4; D gene: -
CDR3 protein: CASSIKGNTEAFF; CDR3 DNA: TGTGCCAGTAGTATAAAAGGGAACACTGAAGCTTTCTTT; clone size: -; V gene: TRBV19; J gene: TRBJ1-1; D gene: -
CDR3 protein: CASSRDGTYEQYF; CDR3 DNA: TGTGCCAGCAGCCGGGACGGTACCTACGAGCAGTACTTC; clone size: -; V gene: TRBV7-6; J gene: TRBJ2-7; D gene: -
CDR3 protein: CASRGSSPYNEQFF; CDR3 DNA: TGTGCTTCGCGGGGGAGCTCCCCCTACAATGAGCAGTTCTTC; clone size: -; V gene: TRBV6-6; J gene: TRBJ2-1; D gene: TRBD2
CDR3 protein: CASSLVQGAFSSGANVLTF; CDR3 DNA: TGTGCCAGCAGCCTAGTGCAGGGGGCCTTTAGCTCTGGGGCCAACGTCCTGACTTTC; clone size: -; V gene: TRBV7-9; J gene: TRBJ2-6; D gene: TRBD1
CDR3 protein: CASITGPSSGYTF; CDR3 DNA: TGTGCCAGCATTACAGGGCCGTCTAGTGGCTACACCTTC; clone size: -; V gene: TRBV6-1; J gene: TRBJ1-2; D gene: -
CDR3 protein: CASSSPGTLSYEQYF; CDR3 DNA: TGTGCCAGCAGCTCGCCCGGGACACTCTCCTACGAGCAGTACTTC; clone size: -; V gene: TRBV5-8; J gene: TRBJ2-7; D gene: -
CDR3 protein: CASSLEGGGKQQYF; CDR3 DNA: TGCGCCAGCAGCTTGGAAGGGGGTGGGAAACAGCAGTACTTC; clone size: -; V gene: TRBV5-1; J gene: TRBJ2-7; D gene: -